What follows are 13 T cell receptor beta chains derived from one specimen sequenced in a study of PD-1 blockade in classical Hodgkin lymphoma. Time point indicated: cycle 4 day 1 (C4D1), after less than seven weeks of nivolumab. In every patient, relapse followed autologous stem cell transplantation, while exposure to brentuximab vedotin differed. Assay: immunoSEQ multiplex PCR; the TCRdb copy retains only in-frame clones and omits some. The sample consists of about 30,000 clones, roughly 80% of them appearing once. The sample consisted of peripheral blood mononuclear cells (PBMCs), taken before the fourth cycle of nivolumab. The origin of the receptors is a human donor with classical Hodgkin lymphoma.

The chain employs TRBV4-2 and TRBJ1-4, with 7 nucleotides matching TRBD1. Trimming removed 1 base from V and 7 bases from J; junction bases left unmatched: 18. The CDR3 contains 19 residues. Germline V CDR1 and CDR2: LGHNA, YNFKEQ. In nucleotides, the CDR3 is TGTGCCAGCAGCCAAGTCGGGACAGAGGGGACCAAGGAAGGTGAAAAACTGTTTTTT. The encoded protein is CASSQVGTEGTKEGEKLFF.

The chain couples TRBV6-5 to TRBJ1-5; 8 nucleotides align to TRBD1. The V gene end was trimmed by 6 bases and the J gene end by 6 bases; junction bases not matched to a gene: 4. This CDR3 spans 13 amino acids. Germline V gene lookup returns CDR1 MNHEY and CDR2 SVGAGI. The CDR3 here is CASRQGGGQPQHF. The CDR3 DNA reads TGTGCCAGCAGACAGGGGGGTGGTCAGCCCCAGCATTTT.

V usage is TRBV4-1 and J usage is TRBJ2-5; TRBD1 agrees at 8 bases. V gave up 5 bases and J gave up 7 bases; unmatched junction bases: 6. The length of the CDR3 is 13 residues. Germline assignment: CDR1 MGHRA and CDR2 YSYEKL. This CDR3 is CASSLDRGRTQYF. As DNA, the CDR3 is TGCGCCAGCAGCTTAGACAGGGGTCGGACCCAGTACTTC.

J is TRBJ1-1 and V is TRBV15, with 10 bases aligning to TRBD1. With V trimmed by 6 bases and J by 1 base, 8 bases remained unmatched. In germline, CDR1 is LNHNV, CDR2 YYDKDF (reference sequence). There are 16 residues in the CDR3. CDR3 region: CATSPTGGLGNTEAFF. CDR3 in DNA: TGTGCCACCAGTCCGACAGGGGGCTTGGGGAACACTGAAGCTTTCTTT.

The chain couples TRBV10-2 to TRBJ2-7, with D unresolved. The CDR3 covers 10 residues. The germline V and J ends were trimmed by 9 bases and 6 bases, with 9 bases remaining between them. CDR1 is WSHSY and CDR2 is SAAADI in the germline V gene. The CDR3 DNA follows: TGCGCCAGTAATTTTCCCGAGCAGTACTTC. It specifies CASNFPEQYF.

The chain has TRBV19 and TRBJ1-2; perhaps TRBD1 as D (5 bases). The CDR3 sequence is 13 residues long. Trimming stripped 3 bases from V and 4 bases from J, with 9 bases between. Germline CDR1 LNHDA, CDR2 SQIVND (reference sequence). CDR3 amino acids: CASSIGAAYGYTF. For the CDR3, the DNA is TGTGCCAGTAGTATTGGGGCTGCCTATGGCTACACCTTC.

The chain links TRBV11-2 to TRBJ2-5, with TRBD1 identical over 8 bases. The germline CDR1 and CDR2 sequences are SGHAT and FQNNGV. Trimming at V came to 0 bases and at J to 5 bases, leaving 11 bases not matched to a gene. The CDR3 totals 17 residues. The CDR3 DNA is TGTGCCAGCAGCTTAGATGGATCAGGGGGCATGCAGGAGACCCAGTACTTC. It translates to CASSLDGSGGMQETQYF.

CDR3 coding DNA: TGTGCCAGCTCACCGAGGCAGCTGTATGCAACTAATGAAAAACTGTTTTTT. Protein product: CASSPRQLYATNEKLFF. J is TRBJ1-4 and V is TRBV18; D is ambiguous. V was clipped by 3 bases and J by 0 bases, with 14 bases between them. The CDR3 length is 17 residues. CDR1 KGHSH and CDR2 LQKENI come from the germline V gene.

The chain carries TRBV13 and TRBJ2-1, with D perhaps matching TRBD1 or TRBD2 (6 bases each). Germline CDR1 reads PRHDT; CDR2 reads FYEKMQ (reference sequence). With 2 bases removed from V and 4 bases from J, the gap between germline ends came to 12 bases. The CDR3 totals 15 residues. Here the CDR3 reads CASSLKGDFYNEQFF. The CDR3 DNA reads as TGTGCCAGCAGCTTAAAGGGGGACTTTTACAATGAGCAGTTCTTC.

CDR3 amino acids: CASDGTGAPNEQFF. The DNA for the CDR3 is TGTGCCAGCGACGGGACAGGGGCTCCCAATGAGCAGTTCTTC. The chain uses TRBV28 and TRBJ2-1; 10 nucleotides line up with TRBD1. Trimming cost V 8 bases and J 6 bases; bases outside gene matches: 7. Germline-derived CDR1 and CDR2 are MDHEN and SYDVKM. The CDR3 runs to 14 residues.

The genes are TRBV7-2 and TRBJ2-5; weak D call: TRBD2 (7 bases). Between the trimmed V and J ends, which lost 1 base and 4 bases, there was a span of 13 bases. Germline values: CDR1 SGHTA, CDR2 FQGNSA. This CDR3 is 15 amino acids long. CDR3 loop: CASSLGAGARETQYF. The CDR3 DNA sequence: TGTGCCAGCAGCTTAGGGGCGGGGGCGAGAGAGACCCAGTACTTC.

The chain is built from TRBV12-5 and TRBJ2-7; possibly TRBD1 or TRBD2 for D (5 bases each). This CDR3 comprises 12 residues. V was cut by 1 base and J by 7 bases, with 8 bases left in between. Germline V gene data show CDR1 as LGHNT and CDR2 as FRNRAP. CDR3 sequence reads: CASGLGGGEQYF. The CDR3, as DNA: TGTGCTAGTGGTTTGGGGGGCGGGGAGCAGTACTTC.

The chain carries TRBV13 and TRBJ1-6; TRBD1 is a possible D gene (5 bases). The CDR3 is 16 amino acids. The germline V and J ends were trimmed by 3 bases and 9 bases, with 18 bases remaining between them. From germline, CDR1 is PRHDT and CDR2 FYEKMQ (reference sequence). CDR3 amino acids: CASSFGSGRVASPLHF. Here the CDR3 DNA reads TGTGCCAGCAGCTTCGGGTCTGGCAGGGTAGCTTCACCCCTCCACTTT.